The 5 T cell receptor beta chains below come from one sample, sequenced in a study of T cell changes during pregnancy in multiple sclerosis. Generated by immunoSEQ multiplex PCR, the TCRdb table keeps only in-frame clones and is missing some. The profile shows almost 20,000 clones, approximately 90% of them singletons. Sequencing was performed on CD8+ T cells from peripheral blood mononuclear cells, taken after pregnancy. Receptor source: a female donor in good health, enrolled as a control in a pregnancy study.

The V and J genes are TRBV9 and TRBJ2-3, with 12 bases identical to TRBD1. J gave up 4 bases and V 0 bases, and 3 bases lay outside the gene matches. Per germline, CDR1 SGDLS and CDR2 YYNGEE. This CDR3 is built from 16 residues. The CDR3 loop is CASSVVGQGAADTQYF. CDR3 DNA: TGTGCCAGCAGCGTAGTGGGACAGGGGGCCGCAGATACGCAGTATTTT.

This chain links TRBV7-2 with TRBJ2-2; TRBD1 matches 7 bases. Germline-derived CDR1 and CDR2 are SGHTA and FQGNSA. V dropped 5 bases and J dropped 5; count of bases not matched to a gene: 8. There are 15 residues in the CDR3. CDR3 in amino acids: CASSPRQGRTGELFF. In nucleotides, the CDR3 is TGTGCCAGCAGCCCGAGACAGGGAAGAACCGGGGAGCTGTTTTTT.

The gene calls are TRBV9 and TRBJ1-2, with TRBD1 as a possible D gene (5 bases). The CDR3 is made up of 12 amino acids. Germline V gene lookup returns CDR1 SGDLS and CDR2 YYNGEE. Trimming removed 7 bases from V and 5 bases from J, with 12 bases in between. CDR3 nucleotide sequence: TGTGCCAGCTGGGGGGACGGATATGGCTACACCTTC. Its protein is CASWGDGYGYTF.

This clone was seen once. The rearrangement joins TRBV9 to TRBJ1-2; D ambiguous. The CDR3 is made up of 14 amino acids. The germline V gene has CDR1 SGDLS and CDR2 YYNGEE. The germline V and J ends were trimmed by 0 bases and 0 bases, with 6 bases remaining between them. The CDR3: CASSVEGANYGYTF. CDR3 DNA: TGTGCCAGCAGCGTAGAAGGAGCTAACTATGGCTACACCTTC.

The chain couples TRBV2 to TRBJ1-1; D unclear. Germline loops: CDR1 SNHLY, CDR2 FYNNEI. The CDR3 covers 10 residues. Trimming left V 4 bases short and J 7 bases short, with 4 bases between. DNA of the CDR3: TGTGCCAGCAGTGGGCTTGAAGCTTTCTTT. This encodes CASSGLEAFF. The entire variable domain, with the rest obtained from reference TRBV2 and TRBJ1-1, is as follows: EPEVTQTPSHQVTQMGQEVILRCVPISNHLYFYWYRQILGQKVEFLVSFYNNEISEKSEIFDDQFSVERPDGSNFTLKIRSTKLEDSAMYFCASSGLEAFFGQGTRLTVV.